Each of the 16 T cell receptor beta chains below was sequenced from the same sample in a study of beta chain features in type 1 diabetes. The study, taken as a whole, reports: Shorter TCRB CDR3s, moderately but significantly so, marked every one of the four CD4+ subsets in Type 1 diabetes patients.

The whole isolated RNA underwent reverse transcription, so sequencing captured expressed TCRB transcripts. Assay used: immunoSEQ multiplex PCR; TCRdb lists only in-frame clones, some missing. The sample lists some 250,000 clones; approximately 10% were seen once. Their antigen targets remain unknown. The sequencing input was naive CD4+ T cells from blood. The source of these receptors is a young man with type 1 diabetes.

In this sample, this clone turned up a few times. V and J are TRBV4-3 and TRBJ2-2, with TRBD1 identical over 7 bases. CDR3 length: 15 amino acids. Germline CDR1 reads LGHNA; CDR2 reads YSLEER. V was pared by 4 bases and J by 4 bases, with 6 bases of the junction left unmatched. CDR3 sequence (DNA): TGCGCCAGCAGCCGAACCGGGACAGCCACCGGGGAGCTGTTTTTT. Amino acids: CASSRTGTATGELFF.

The CDR3, as DNA: TGCGCCAGCAGGGGACTAGCGGACGAAGAGACCCAGTACTTC. It translates to CASRGLADEETQYF. This rearrangement joins TRBV5-1 to TRBJ2-5; 11 nucleotides align to TRBD2. Germline CDR1 SGHRS, CDR2 YFSETQ. Trimming cost V 5 bases and J 3 bases; bases outside gene matches: 3. The CDR3 extends over 14 amino acids.

This clone has more than one count but fewer than ten. The chain recombines TRBV5-1 with TRBJ2-7; tentative D call: TRBD2 (8 bases). The germline V gene has CDR1 SGHRS and CDR2 YFSETQ. V gave up 5 bases and J gave up 6 bases, with 21 bases separating them. The CDR3 length is 15 residues. This CDR3 reads CASSSGTALLSEQYF. CDR3 in DNA: TGCGCCAGCAGTAGCGGGACAGCACTTCTCTCCGAGCAGTACTTC. The full variable domain, rest sourced from reference TRBV5-1 and TRBJ2-7, is KAGVTQTPRYLIKTRGQQVTLSCSPISGHRSVSWYQQTPGQGLQFLFEYFSETQRNKGNFPGRFSGRQFSNSRSEMNVSTLELGDSALYLCASSSGTALLSEQYFGPGTRLTVT.

The rearrangement joins TRBV2 to TRBJ1-6, with D perhaps TRBD1 (5 bases). The germline gives CDR1 SNHLY, CDR2 FYNNEI. V was cut by 9 bases and J by 8 bases, with 11 bases left in between. The CDR3 has 12 amino acids. Here the CDR3 reads CASGRVDSPLHF. CDR3 in DNA: TGTGCCAGTGGCAGGGTTGATTCACCCCTCCACTTT. The whole variable domain, remainder taken from reference TRBV2 and TRBJ1-6, is EPEVTQTPSHQVTQMGQEVILRCVPISNHLYFYWYRQILGQKVEFLVSFYNNEISEKSEIFDDQFSVERPDGSNFTLKIRSTKLEDSAMYFCASGRVDSPLHFGNGTRLTVT.

This sequence joins TRBV19 and TRBJ2-1; D possibly corresponds to TRBD1 (5 bases). V lost 5 bases and J lost 0, with 11 bases in between. Germline V gives CDR1 LNHDA, CDR2 SQIVND (reference sequence). This CDR3 is 15 amino acids long. This CDR3 is CASSWGESSYNEQFF. CDR3 bases: TGTGCCAGTAGTTGGGGCGAGAGCTCCTACAATGAGCAGTTCTTC.

In this sample, this clone turned up a few times. The chain is built from TRBV5-1 and TRBJ2-1; 8 nucleotides agree with TRBD2. In germline, CDR1 is SGHRS, CDR2 YFSETQ. Trimming took 4 bases from V and 6 from J; bases not matched to a gene: 9. CDR3 length: 15 residues. The CDR3 region is CASSVGTRRTNEQFF. CDR3 sequence (DNA): TGCGCCAGCAGCGTCGGGACTAGAAGGACCAATGAGCAGTTCTTC. The full variable domain, in which reference TRBV5-1 and TRBJ2-1 provide the parts outside the CDR3, is KAGVTQTPRYLIKTRGQQVTLSCSPISGHRSVSWYQQTPGQGLQFLFEYFSETQRNKGNFPGRFSGRQFSNSRSEMNVSTLELGDSALYLCASSVGTRRTNEQFFGPGTRLTVL.

The chain recombines TRBV6-6 with TRBJ2-1; D gene uncertain. V lost 3 bases and J 3 bases, leaving 6 bases between the germline ends. This CDR3 has 13 residues. Germline lookup yields CDR1 MNHNY and CDR2 SVGAGI (reference sequence). In DNA form, the CDR3 reads TGTGCCAGCAGTTATTCCAGCTACAATGAGCAGTTCTTC. Amino acids: CASSYSSYNEQFF.

This chain connects TRBV7-2 to TRBJ2-3; 8 bases match TRBD2. With V trimmed by 3 bases and J by 1 base, 6 bases remained unmatched. The germline V gene has CDR1 SGHTA and CDR2 FQGNSA. The CDR3 runs to 16 residues. CDR3 coding DNA: TGTGCCAGCAGCTTCGGGGGGACTAGGGGCACAGATACGCAGTATTTT. Residues: CASSFGGTRGTDTQYF. Full variable domain (remainder filled in from reference TRBV7-2 and TRBJ2-3): GAGVSQSPSNKVTEKGKDVELRCDPISGHTALYWYRQSLGQGLEFLIYFQGNSAPDKSGLPSDRFSAERTGGSVSTLTIQRTQQEDSAVYLCASSFGGTRGTDTQYFGPGTRLTVL.

In nucleotides, the CDR3 is TGTGCCAGCAGCCCCTTCTCCAGGGGAGATAATGAAAAACTGTTTTTT. Its translation: CASSPFSRGDNEKLFF. The chain employs TRBV11-1 and TRBJ1-4; D perhaps matches TRBD1 (6 bases). Germline V lookup: CDR1 SGHAT, CDR2 FQDESV (reference sequence). The CDR3 contains 16 residues. Trimming took 5 bases from V and 4 from J, leaving 17 bases between them. Full variable domain (rest looked up from reference TRBV11-1 and TRBJ1-4): EAEVAQSPRYKITEKSQAVAFWCDPISGHATLYWYRQILGQGPELLVQFQDESVVDDSQLPKDRFSAERLKGVDSTLKIQPAELGDSAMYLCASSPFSRGDNEKLFFGSGTQLSVL.

The chain links TRBV9 to TRBJ2-3; 7 bases are a match to TRBD2. CDR3 length: 16 amino acids. Looked up from germline, CDR1 is SGDLS and CDR2 is YYNGEE. V lost 4 bases and J lost 5; bases outside the gene matches: 13. CDR3 loop: CASSNRDYRVIDTQYF. CDR3 coding DNA: TGTGCCAGCAGCAACCGGGACTATAGGGTTATAGATACGCAGTATTTT. Full variable domain (outside the CDR3, taken from reference TRBV9 and TRBJ2-3): DSGVTQTPKHLITATGQRVTLRCSPRSGDLSVYWYQQSLDQGLQFLIQYYNGEERAKGNILERFSAQQFPDLHSELNLSSLELGDSALYFCASSNRDYRVIDTQYFGPGTRLTVL.

The table lists this clone with a few counts. The V call is TRBV15, the J call TRBJ2-6, with D unresolved. This CDR3 is 14 amino acids long. The germline V gene encodes CDR1 LNHNV and CDR2 YYDKDF (reference sequence). Trimming cost V 3 bases and J 1 base, with 4 bases left between them. This chain's CDR3 is CATSSRSGANVLTF. As DNA, the CDR3 is TGTGCCACCAGCAGTCGTTCTGGGGCCAACGTCCTGACTTTC.

As for this clone: Other nucleotide sequences in the sample specify the same CDR3. The chain combines TRBV5-1 with TRBJ2-5; no clear D gene. This CDR3 has 13 residues. V gave up 4 bases and J gave up 0 bases, with 7 bases separating them. Germline values: CDR1 SGHRS, CDR2 YFSETQ. CDR3 amino acids: CASSPDNQETQYF. CDR3 sequence (DNA): TGCGCCAGCAGCCCCGACAACCAAGAGACCCAGTACTTC.

The table lists this clone with a few counts. The chain combines TRBV19 with TRBJ2-1; possible D gene TRBD1, 5 bases. The CDR3 totals 13 residues. Germline CDR1 reads LNHDA; CDR2 reads SQIVND (reference sequence). Deletions cut 5 bases from V and 10 bases from J, with 15 bases between. Here the CDR3 DNA reads TGTGCCAGTAGTGGTCCCTCCAGGGTAGAGCAGTTCTTC. It encodes CASSGPSRVEQFF.

The chain links TRBV5-1 to TRBJ1-6; 8 bases match TRBD1. The V segment lost 5 bases and the J segment 6 bases; nucleotides outside the gene matches: 7. The germline gives CDR1 SGHRS, CDR2 YFSETQ. The CDR3 loop spans 15 amino acids. This CDR3 reads CASSPRTGSNSPLHF. The CDR3 nucleotides read TGCGCCAGCAGTCCCCGGACAGGGAGTAATTCACCCCTCCACTTT.

This clone was counted a few times. V and J are TRBV5-1 and TRBJ2-1; maybe TRBD2 (6 bases). The CDR3 is 15 residues long. Germline V lookup: CDR1 SGHRS, CDR2 YFSETQ. V lost 0 bases and J lost 4, with 11 bases in between. The CDR3 is CASSLARGTYNEQFF. CDR3 in DNA: TGCGCCAGCAGCTTGGCCCGGGGGACTTACAATGAGCAGTTCTTC.

Only a few counts were recorded for this clone. The J gene is TRBJ2-2, the V gene TRBV2, with TRBD1 identical over 9 bases. The CDR3 runs 14 residues. Germline V gives CDR1 SNHLY, CDR2 FYNNEI. With 7 bases clipped from V and 6 bases from J, the junction kept 6 bases outside the gene matches. CDR3 coding DNA: TGTGCCAGCATACAGGGGGCTCGGTCCGGGGAGCTGTTTTTT. This sequence encodes CASIQGARSGELFF.